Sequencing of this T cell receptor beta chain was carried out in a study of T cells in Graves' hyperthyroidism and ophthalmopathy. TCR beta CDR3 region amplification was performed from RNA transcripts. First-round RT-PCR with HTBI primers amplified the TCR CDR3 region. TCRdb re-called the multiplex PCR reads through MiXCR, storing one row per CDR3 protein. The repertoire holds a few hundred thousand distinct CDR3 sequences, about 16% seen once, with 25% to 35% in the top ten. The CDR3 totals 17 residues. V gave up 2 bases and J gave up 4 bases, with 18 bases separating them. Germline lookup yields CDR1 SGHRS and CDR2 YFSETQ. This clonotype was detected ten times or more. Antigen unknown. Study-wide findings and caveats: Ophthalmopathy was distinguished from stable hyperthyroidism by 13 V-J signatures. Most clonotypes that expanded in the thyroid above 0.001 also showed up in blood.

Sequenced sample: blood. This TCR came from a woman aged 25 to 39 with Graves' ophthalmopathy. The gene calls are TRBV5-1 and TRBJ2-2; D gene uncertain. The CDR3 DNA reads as TGCGCCAGCAGCTTCCTTGACTCCGCCCTACCCACCGGGGAGCTGTTTTTT. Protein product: CASSFLDSALPTGELFF.